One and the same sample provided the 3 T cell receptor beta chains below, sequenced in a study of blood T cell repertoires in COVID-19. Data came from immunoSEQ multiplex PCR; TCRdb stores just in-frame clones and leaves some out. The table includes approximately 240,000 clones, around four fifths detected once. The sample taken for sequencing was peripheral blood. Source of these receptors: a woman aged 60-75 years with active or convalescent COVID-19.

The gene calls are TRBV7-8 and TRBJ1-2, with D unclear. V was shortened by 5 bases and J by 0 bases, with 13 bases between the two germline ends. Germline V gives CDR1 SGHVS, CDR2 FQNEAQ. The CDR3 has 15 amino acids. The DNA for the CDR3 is TGTGCCAGCAGCCCAAGGACTTTGTCTAACTATGGCTACACCTTC. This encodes CASSPRTLSNYGYTF.

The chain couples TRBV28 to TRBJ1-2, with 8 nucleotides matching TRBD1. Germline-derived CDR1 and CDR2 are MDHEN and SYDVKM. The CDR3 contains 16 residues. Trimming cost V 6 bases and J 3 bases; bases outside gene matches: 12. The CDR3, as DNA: TGTGCCAGCAGCCCCCTGGGGGCAGGGGGCGACTATGGCTACACCTTC. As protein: CASSPLGAGGDYGYTF.

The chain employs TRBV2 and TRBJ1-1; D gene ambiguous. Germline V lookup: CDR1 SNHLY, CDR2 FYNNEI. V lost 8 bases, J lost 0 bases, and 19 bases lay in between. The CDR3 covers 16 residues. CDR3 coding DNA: TGTGCCAGCTCCAGTTCGTCCGGACTGTTGAACACTGAAGCTTTCTTT. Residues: CASSSSSGLLNTEAFF.